This is a list of T cell receptor beta chains from one sample in a study of long-term antiretroviral therapy in people with HIV. Sequenced by immunoSEQ multiplex PCR; TCRdb stores in-frame clones only, minus some. This sample has 21,000 or so clones; roughly 82% occur once, and the top ten carry approximately 5%. The sequencing used unsorted PBMCs, collected 0.3 years after starting antiretroviral therapy. These receptors all come from a man aged 45 to 65 with HIV. Each CDR3 is given with its conserved first and last residue. Fields, in order: V gene, J gene, clone size, CDR3 protein. The size of a clone is reported for some rows only, either as once, few or many, or as a class for expanded clones.

>TRBV27|TRBJ2-5|.
CASSLRTFAAQYF
>TRBV6-5|TRBJ1-6|.
CASSPGQTTPLHF
>TRBV4-3|TRBJ1-2|once
CASSQEGPWGLFGSGVRGYTF
>TRBV11-3|TRBJ2-1|.
CASSRLGGSYNEQFF
>TRBV7-2|TRBJ2-7|.
CASSLVGGLTGEQYF
>TRBV30|TRBJ1-3|.
CAWSVFNRAGNTIYF
>TRBV4-3|TRBJ2-1|.
CASSQDQLSGQFF
>TRBV2|TRBJ2-1|.
CASSADSSSYNEQFF
>TRBV6-4|TRBJ1-6|.
CASWNRVDGSPLHF
>TRBV5-4|TRBJ1-2|.
CASSPPGHDYGYTF
>TRBV19|TRBJ1-1|once
CASSPSGPRMNTEAFF
>TRBV9|TRBJ2-5|.
CASSVTSGSLGETQYF
>TRBV19|TRBJ2-6|.
CASSILWGSGANVLTF
>TRBV27|TRBJ2-5|.
CASSLSGGQETQYF
>TRBV19|TRBJ1-1|.
CASSMQANMEAFF
>TRBV6-5|TRBJ1-3|.
CASSSAETSGNTIYF
>TRBV5-5|TRBJ2-7|.
CASSPDRAYEQYF
>TRBV27|TRBJ2-7|.
CASSPGRDYEQYF
>TRBV5-5|TRBJ2-7|.
CASSLAEGRPYEQYF
>TRBV6-5|TRBJ2-5|.
CASTGDAVGTQYF
>TRBV18|TRBJ2-7|.
CASSRGGKTYEQYF
>TRBV6-5|TRBJ1-2|.
CASSPLQGQPYGYTF
>TRBV10-2|TRBJ2-3|.
CASSHSGGASSAQYF
>TRBV2|TRBJ2-2|.
CASSEGGRRDTGELFF
>TRBV20-1|TRBJ1-1|.
CSASPPERAFF
>TRBV5-1|TRBJ2-2|.
CASSLVGGYTGELFF
>TRBV25-1|TRBJ2-1|.
CASSDTAGMIYNEQFF
>TRBV19|TRBJ2-3|once
CATDRGAGTDTQYF
>TRBV19|TRBJ1-2|.
CASSGDRGPYGYTF
>TRBV5-1|TRBJ2-5|.
CASSIQALQETQYF
>TRBV4-3|TRBJ2-1|.
CASSQDGSLAGSNEQFF
>TRBV28|TRBJ1-1|.
CASSTRDSVTEAFF
>TRBV28|TRBJ2-2|.
CASSLSGELFF
>TRBV7-2|TRBJ1-1|.
CASSLQGLNTEAFF
>TRBV27|TRBJ1-1|.
CASSWESSNTEAFF
>TRBV4-1|TRBJ2-3|.
CASSQEALAGAADTQYF
>TRBV13|TRBJ1-1|.
CASSLRRDTEAFF
>TRBV18|TRBJ1-2|.
CASSDRGAIISGYTF
>TRBV4-3|TRBJ2-5|once
CASSQDRDSQETQYF